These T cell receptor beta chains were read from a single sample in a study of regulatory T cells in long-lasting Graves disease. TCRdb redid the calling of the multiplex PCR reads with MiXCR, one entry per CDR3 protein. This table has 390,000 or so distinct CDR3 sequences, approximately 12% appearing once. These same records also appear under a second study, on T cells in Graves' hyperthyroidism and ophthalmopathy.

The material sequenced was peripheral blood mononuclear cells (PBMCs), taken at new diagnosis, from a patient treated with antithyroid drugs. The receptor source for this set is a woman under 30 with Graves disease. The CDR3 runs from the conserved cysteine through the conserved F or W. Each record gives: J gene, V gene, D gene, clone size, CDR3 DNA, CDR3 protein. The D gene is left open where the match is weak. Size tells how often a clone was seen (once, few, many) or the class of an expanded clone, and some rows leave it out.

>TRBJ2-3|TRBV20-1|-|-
TGCAGTGCTAAGGGTGGGACATGGTCCACAGATACGCAGTATTTT
CSAKGGTWSTDTQYF
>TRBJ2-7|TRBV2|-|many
TGTGCCAGCAGTGATGTCCAGGGTCCTTACGAGCAGTACTTC
CASSDVQGPYEQYF
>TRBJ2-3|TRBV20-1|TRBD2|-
TGCAGTGCTCGAAATAGCGGGGCTAGCACAGATACGCAGTATTTT
CSARNSGASTDTQYF
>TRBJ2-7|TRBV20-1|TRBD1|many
TGCAGTGCTAGTACTTTCGTCGACCCGGGACAGGGGCCTACCCAGTACTTC
CSASTFVDPGQGPTQYF
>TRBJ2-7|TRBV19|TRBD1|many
TGTGCCAGTAGTGTCGCCGGGACAGGGATTTACGAGCAGTACTTC
CASSVAGTGIYEQYF
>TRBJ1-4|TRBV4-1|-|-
TGCGCCAGCAGCCAGATGCCGACAGGAGTTAATGAAAAACTGTTTTTT
CASSQMPTGVNEKLFF
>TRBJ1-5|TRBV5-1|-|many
TGCGCCAGCAGCTTGTGGAGGGGTCAGCCCCAGCATTTT
CASSLWRGQPQHF
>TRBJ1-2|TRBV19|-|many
TGTGCCAGTAGTATAGCGGCAGGGGCCTATGGCTACACCTTC
CASSIAAGAYGYTF
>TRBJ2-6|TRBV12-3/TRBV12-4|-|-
TGTGCCAGCGGTTCGGAGGGGGCGTGGGCCTCTGGGGTCAACGTCCTGACTTTC
CASGSEGAWASGVNVLTF
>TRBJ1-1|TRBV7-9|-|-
TGTGCCAGCAGCTCGTTGACAGGTTACACTGAAGCTTTCTTT
CASSSLTGYTEAFF
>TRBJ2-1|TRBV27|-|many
TGTGCCAGCATCTCCCGCAGGGAGCAGTTCTTC
CASISRREQFF
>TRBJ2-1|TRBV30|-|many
TGTGCCTGGAGGCCCCAGTTTGAAAGCTCCTACAATGAGCAGTTCTTC
CAWRPQFESSYNEQFF
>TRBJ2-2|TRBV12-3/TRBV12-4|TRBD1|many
TGTGCCAGCAGATCTACAGGGGGAGGGGAGCTGTTTTTT
CASRSTGGGELFF
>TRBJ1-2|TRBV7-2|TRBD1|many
TGTGCCAGCAGCTCGGGGCCAGGGGGCGATGGCTACACCTTC
CASSSGPGGDGYTF
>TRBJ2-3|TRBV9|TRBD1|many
TGTGCCAGCAGCTCGGACAGGGGACCGACAGATACGCAGTATTTT
CASSSDRGPTDTQYF
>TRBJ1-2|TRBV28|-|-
TGTGCCAGCAGTTTAAACCCGGCCTATGGCTACACCTTC
CASSLNPAYGYTF
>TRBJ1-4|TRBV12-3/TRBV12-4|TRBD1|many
TGTGCCAGCAGTTACGGGACAGGGGGCCAGAGTGAAAAACTGTTTTTT
CASSYGTGGQSEKLFF
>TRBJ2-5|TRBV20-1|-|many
TGCAGTGCTAGTGGAGCCAGGGGGGCGGAAGAGACCCAGTACTTC
CSASGARGAEETQYF
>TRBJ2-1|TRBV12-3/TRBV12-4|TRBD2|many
TGTGCCAGCAGTTTACTAGCGGGAGGGGTATATGAGCAGTTCTTC
CASSLLAGGVYEQFF
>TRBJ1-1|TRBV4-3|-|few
TGCGCCAGCAGCCAAGATTGGAGGAGTCTGAACACTGAAGCTTTCTTT
CASSQDWRSLNTEAFF
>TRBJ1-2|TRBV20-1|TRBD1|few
TGCAGTGCTGAGACAGGGGGCGCAGGCGGCTACACCTTC
CSAETGGAGGYTF
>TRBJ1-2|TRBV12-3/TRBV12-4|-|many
TGTGCCAGCAGCCCCCCCGGGGGGGATGGCTACACCTTC
CASSPPGGDGYTF
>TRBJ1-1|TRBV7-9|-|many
TGTGCCAGCAGCGTGGATGAAGGGAAAGCTTTCTTT
CASSVDEGKAFF
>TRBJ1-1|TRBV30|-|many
TGTGCCTGGAGTGTAGGGAACACTGAAGCTTTCTTT
CAWSVGNTEAFF
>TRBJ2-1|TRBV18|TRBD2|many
TGTGCCAGCACCGGACTAGCGGGAGTCAATGAGCAGTTCTTC
CASTGLAGVNEQFF
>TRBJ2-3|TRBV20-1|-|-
TGCAGTGCTAGAGGAGGACTAGGGGGAACAGATACGCAGTATTTT
CSARGGLGGTDTQYF
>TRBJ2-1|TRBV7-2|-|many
TGTGCCAGCAGCGCAATCGGGTCGGGGCAGTTCTTC
CASSAIGSGQFF
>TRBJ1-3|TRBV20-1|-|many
TGCAGTGCCCGCCCGACCCGGGGCTCTGGAAACACCATATATTTT
CSARPTRGSGNTIYF
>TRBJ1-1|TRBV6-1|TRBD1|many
TGTGCCAGCAGGGGACCCCCGGGACAGAGCCCCTTGAACACTGAAGCTTTCTTT
CASRGPPGQSPLNTEAFF
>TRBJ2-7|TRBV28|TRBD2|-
TGTGCCAGCACTTTGGGACTAGCGGGAGGCCCCACCTCCTACGAGCAGTACTTC
CASTLGLAGGPTSYEQYF
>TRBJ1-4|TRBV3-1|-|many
TGTGCCAGCAGCCCCGAGGTCGAGACTAATGAAAAACTGTTTTTT
CASSPEVETNEKLFF
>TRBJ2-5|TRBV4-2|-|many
TGTGCCAGCAGCCAAGATGAAGGACTCCAAGAGACCCAGTACTTC
CASSQDEGLQETQYF
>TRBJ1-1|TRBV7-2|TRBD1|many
TGTGCCAGCAGTTATTCCGGGACAGGGGGCAGTTTTTACACTGAAGCTTTCTTT
CASSYSGTGGSFYTEAFF
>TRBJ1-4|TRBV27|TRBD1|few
TGTGCCAGCGGGACAGGGGCTTCTAATGAAAAACTGTTTTTT
CASGTGASNEKLFF
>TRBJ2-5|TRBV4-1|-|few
TGCGCCAGCAGCCAAGCTGGCAGGCCCGAGGGAGAGACCCAGTACTTC
CASSQAGRPEGETQYF
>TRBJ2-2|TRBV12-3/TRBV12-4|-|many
TGTGCCAGCAGTTTAGCCCAGGCGGGCGGGGAGCTGTTTTTT
CASSLAQAGGELFF
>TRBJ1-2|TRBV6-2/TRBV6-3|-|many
TGTGCCAGCAGTTATTCGTCTCACCTGGGGCTTTATGGCTACACCTTC
CASSYSSHLGLYGYTF
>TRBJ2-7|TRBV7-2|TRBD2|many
TGTGCCAGCAGCCCACTAGCGCGCTCCTACGAGCAGTACTTC
CASSPLARSYEQYF
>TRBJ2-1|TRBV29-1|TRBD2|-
TGCAGCGCTACTAGCGGGGGTAACAATGAGCAGTTCTTC
CSATSGGNNEQFF
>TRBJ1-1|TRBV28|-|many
TGTGCCAGTGTCAGCATGAACACTGAAGCTTTCTTT
CASVSMNTEAFF
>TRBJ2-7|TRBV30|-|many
TGTGCCTTCGAACCAGGGAGTGGCTACGAGCAGTACTTC
CAFEPGSGYEQYF
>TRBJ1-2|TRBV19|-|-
TGTGCCAGTAGTGAGAGTGGATTCTATGGCTACACCTTC
CASSESGFYGYTF
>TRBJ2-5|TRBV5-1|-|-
TGCGCCAGCAGCTTCAAACGGAACCAAGAGACCCAGTACTTC
CASSFKRNQETQYF
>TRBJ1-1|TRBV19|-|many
TGTGCCAGTAACGTAGCTTTGAACACTGAAGCTTTCTTT
CASNVALNTEAFF
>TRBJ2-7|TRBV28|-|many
TGTGCGACAAGCTTGGACTACGAGCAGTACTTC
CATSLDYEQYF
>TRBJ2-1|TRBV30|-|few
TGTGCCTGGAATAGGGGGGGATCCTCCTACAATGAGCAGTTCTTC
CAWNRGGSSYNEQFF
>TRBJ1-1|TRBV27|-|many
TGTGCCAGCAACGCTTTAACAGGGCTGGACACTGAAGCTTTCTTT
CASNALTGLDTEAFF
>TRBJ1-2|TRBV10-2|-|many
TGCGCCAGCAGTGAGGGTCAGACGGAGTGGTACACCTTC
CASSEGQTEWYTF
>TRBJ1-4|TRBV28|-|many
TGTGCCAGCAGCCCCGGGAGAGAGCATGAAAAACTGTTTTTT
CASSPGREHEKLFF
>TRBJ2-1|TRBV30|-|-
TGTGCCTGGAGTGTACTTTGGGATGAGCAGTTCTTC
CAWSVLWDEQFF
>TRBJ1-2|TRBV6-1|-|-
TGTGCCAGCAGCCCAGGGAGGCTGAATGGCTACACCTTC
CASSPGRLNGYTF